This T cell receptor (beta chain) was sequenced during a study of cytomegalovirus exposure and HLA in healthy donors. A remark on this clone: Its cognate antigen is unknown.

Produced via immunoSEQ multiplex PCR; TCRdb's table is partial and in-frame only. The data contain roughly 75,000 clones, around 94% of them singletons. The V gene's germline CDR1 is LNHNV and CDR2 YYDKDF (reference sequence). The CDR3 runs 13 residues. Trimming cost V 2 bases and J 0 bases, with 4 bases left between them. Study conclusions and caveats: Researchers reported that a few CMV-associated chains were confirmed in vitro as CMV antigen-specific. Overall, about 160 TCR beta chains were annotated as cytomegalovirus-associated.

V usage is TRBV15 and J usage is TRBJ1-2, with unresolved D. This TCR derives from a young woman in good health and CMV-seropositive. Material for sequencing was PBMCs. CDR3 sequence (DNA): TGTGCCACCAGCAGATCGTCTAACTATGGCTACACCTTC. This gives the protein CATSRSSNYGYTF.